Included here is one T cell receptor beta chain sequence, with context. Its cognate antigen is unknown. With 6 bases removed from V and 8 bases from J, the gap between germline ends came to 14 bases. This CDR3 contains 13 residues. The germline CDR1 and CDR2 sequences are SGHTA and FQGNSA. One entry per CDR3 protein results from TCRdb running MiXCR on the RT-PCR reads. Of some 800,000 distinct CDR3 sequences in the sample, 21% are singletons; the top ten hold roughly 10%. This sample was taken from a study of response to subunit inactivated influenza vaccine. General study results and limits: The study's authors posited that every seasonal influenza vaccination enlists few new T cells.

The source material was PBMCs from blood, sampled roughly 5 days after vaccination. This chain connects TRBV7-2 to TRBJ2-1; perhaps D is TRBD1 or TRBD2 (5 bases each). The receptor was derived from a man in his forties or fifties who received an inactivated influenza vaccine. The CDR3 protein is CASRRARGYEQFF. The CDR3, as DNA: TGTGCCAGCAGAAGAGCGAGGGGCTATGAGCAGTTCTTC. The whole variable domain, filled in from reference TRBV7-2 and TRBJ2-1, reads GAGVSQSPSNKVTEKGKDVELRCDPISGHTALYWYRQSLGQGLEFLIYFQGNSAPDKSGLPSDRFSAERTGGSVSTLTIQRTQQEDSAVYLCASRRARGYEQFFGPGTRLTVL.